This T cell receptor (beta chain) was identified during a study of cytomegalovirus exposure and HLA in healthy donors (dated by TCRdb to the late 2010s). Looking at the study overall: An earlier analysis of about 560 of the donors reported 276 Gb of sequence data and 90 million to 120 million unique TCR beta sequences obtained from roughly 180 million T cells. An early release covering roughly 600 HLA-typed donors comprised about 300 gigabases of sequencing data and some 79 million unique TCR sequences. Of the approximately 400 genotyped donors, around 81% fell in the genetic ancestry cluster associated with self-reported Caucasian donors. The study aimed to test whether signatures of past pathogen exposure could be identified by cataloging public T cell receptors. Using immunosequencing, the study profiled T cell repertoires from approximately 700 subjects and related those repertoires to cytomegalovirus serostatus. Along with the approximately 620-subject first cohort, a separate validation cohort of over a hundred different subjects was used. High-throughput TCR immunosequencing, statistical association of individual TCRs with disease status, and machine learning were combined to predict cytomegalovirus infection status. In a later analysis, previously published TCR beta repertoires from hundreds of donors were re-analyzed and high-resolution HLA genotyping was added so that TCR occurrence patterns could be studied. Rather than drawing on any new phenotypic data, the later analysis identified candidate immune exposures from TCR beta sequences and the way those sequences occurred across donors. To decide whether each TCR beta V gene segment behaved as functional or pseudogenic, an earlier analysis of some 600 of the donors relied on high-throughput TCR beta sequencing. Donor age, sex, ethnicity and CMV serostatus were compiled together with the repertoire data. Genome-wide SNP genotypes for about 60% of the roughly 700 donors were used in a later genetic analysis, which treated that subset as a discovery cohort. Every discovery cohort repertoire had been produced on one sequencing platform. Class I and class II HLA loci were covered by the typing at four-digit resolution. The number of typed donors differed by locus: roughly 620-640 for A, B, C, DRB1 and DQB1; 522 for DQA1; roughly 600 for DPA1; and around 490 for DPB1. Five DR-DQ haplotypes were treated as single units for association and clustering because of strong linkage in the cohort. On average, roughly 200,000 unique TCR beta nucleotide sequences were sequenced per donor among 398 genotyped donors of the cohort, with roughly 20% of those sequences being non-productive. On the study overall, not on this receptor specifically: Linkage disequilibrium might explain the correlated functional status among segregating V segments, but an unknown experimental factor could not be ruled out. A later analysis found that TCR association rates varied across HLA loci, with DRB1 alleles showing the most associated TCRs and HLA-C alleles the fewest. A few of the identified cytomegalovirus-associated TCR beta chains were confirmed in vitro to be specific for cytomegalovirus antigens. A further reported finding was that TCR beta sequences accurately predicted the HLA-A and HLA-B alleles for most subjects in the first cohort. Because counts were too low, around 18 rarely observed V segments, including chromosome 9 orphons, were left out of the earlier analysis of roughly 600 of the donors. Some IMGT-functional V segments, including TRBV6-2 and TRBV6-3, could not be distinguished by the 87-base-pair reads and were therefore excluded. Immune exposure information for the cohort was limited to CMV serostatus. In a later genetic analysis, fewer N-insertions in productive TCRs were reported among donors in an Asian-associated ancestry cluster than the roughly 710-donor mean. A later analysis found that most CMV-associated TCR beta chains appeared HLA-restricted, with HLA associations seemingly driven largely by CMV exposure. This cohort had only TCR beta chains sequenced, and the lack of alpha or paired-chain data limited which features could be detected. Because some donors lacked HLA typing at each locus, the association tests relied only on the typed subset. In an earlier analysis of around 500 of the donors, most TCR beta V segments appeared in productive rearrangements about 87% or about 30% of the time, broadly matching IMGT annotations. The study gave a list of 150 to 200 TCR beta chains associated with cytomegalovirus. In a later genetic analysis, a missense DCLRE1C variant was associated with V-gene and J-gene trimming of TCR beta chains, and the association was replicated in an independent cohort. A later analysis reported that several top co-occurrence clusters appeared linked to parvovirus B19, influenza, CMV and Epstein-Barr virus. It was suggested by the authors that the approach could potentially be generalized to other disease states and immunological phenotypes. Presence/absence analyses assumed roughly uniform sequencing depth across donors, an assumption that may not hold. In a later analysis, HLA-associated TCR beta chains were found to be more clonally expanded and to have lower generation probabilities than equally common non-associated chains. Across donors, most TCR sequences were observed very rarely, whereas some public TCRs were present in many individuals. The classifier was reported to diagnose cytomegalovirus status with high specificity and sensitivity in both the original cohort and the validation cohort. A cluster of highly shared sequence variants was judged likely to represent a technical artifact of the sequencing pipeline. In a later analysis, 15,000 to 20,000 TCR beta sequences were associated with specific HLA alleles at a false discovery rate of 0.05. When HLA alleles, especially DR and DQ, strongly co-occurred, TCR associations were difficult to assign to individual alleles.

The cohort consisted of more than 650 healthy bone marrow donors. Cohort members were all nominally healthy when sampled, although unrecorded immune exposures were likely present. The donor was CMV seronegative and was included in the group of several hundred seronegative cohort members. Each donor provided a peripheral blood sample, and peripheral blood mononuclear cells were used for TCR beta sequencing. Genomic DNA was extracted from the blood cell samples with the Qiagen DNeasy Blood Extraction Kit. Library method: the immunoSEQ multiplex PCR assay. For the multiplex PCR, a mixture combining 60 forward primers for TCR Vbeta segments and 13 reverse primers for TCR Jbeta segments was used. A multiplex PCR assay on genomic DNA amplified the CDR3 region of rearranged TCR beta genes. Amplified TCR beta libraries were sequenced as 87-base-pair reads on the Illumina HiSeq System. As for the authors' bioinformatics: A later analysis tallied roughly 76 million unique TCR beta chains across the 666 repertoires, and some 12 million of those chains were shared by two or more donors. Raw reads were error-corrected and collapsed into unique sequences with a nearest-neighbor algorithm that merged closely related sequences to remove PCR and sequencing errors. V, D and J gene segments were assigned by aligning CDR3 sequences to IMGT reference sequences. For a sequence to be retained, a match of at least six nucleotides was required to both a V gene segment and a J gene segment. A rearrangement counted as productive if the CDR3 had no stop codons and remained in frame with V and J, and every other rearrangement counted as non-productive. Following IMGT convention, CDR3 was defined as the stretch from the second conserved V-encoded cysteine up to the conserved J-encoded phenylalanine. The earlier analysis of about 590 of the donors excluded sequences that lacked an unambiguous match to a single V gene segment. In an earlier analysis of several hundred of the donors, V segments were called functional above 56.7% productive rearrangements and were called segregating when the between-donor standard deviation exceeded 5%. A statistical classification framework was built to diagnose cytomegalovirus status from the catalog of TCR beta chain sequences. In a later analysis, TCR nucleotide sequences were compared against IMGT/GENE-DB human TR gene sequences so that V and J genes could be assigned. In a later analysis, CDR3 sequences and most-parsimonious VDJ recombination scenarios were assigned using the TCRdist pipeline. In a later analysis, each TCR beta chain was defined by its CDR3 amino acid sequence together with its V-gene family, and reads without a unique V-gene family were excluded. In a later analysis, approximately 640 highly shared, low-generation-probability nucleotide sequences were removed to address suspected cross-contamination and a sequencing artifact. In a later analysis, a clonal expansion index was calculated for each public chain from normalized within-repertoire ranks of inferred template counts. Generation probabilities in a later analysis came from a VDJ recombination model fitted to out-of-frame rearrangements, and those results were checked against IGoR. Hypergeometric tests were used in a later analysis to score TCR-TCR, TCR-HLA and TCR-CMV co-occurrence, with a repertoire-size bias correction applied to the TCR pairs. A later analysis estimated false discovery rates by permuting HLA or CMV assignments 20 times. In a later analysis, co-occurring TCRs were grouped with DBSCAN, and TCRdist sequence similarity was added when clustering was performed within HLA-allele-positive subsets. For co-occurrence clustering, repertoires with fewer than 30,000 or more than 120,000 public chains were excluded, along with four or five repertoires with anomalous nucleotide sharing. Entries here come from immuneACCESS through TCRdb and include only in-frame sequences with V and J called. Some clones fail to appear in such tables; in the studies checked, an unresolved V gene covers under half of the shortfall, and the cause of the remainder is unknown. V and J calls and clone size are as listed in that table; D and trimming were resolved from the DNA. The sample yields 180,000 or so clones; 75% to 85% were counted once. Around 1.5% of the sample is held by the ten biggest clonotypes.

The CDR3 spans 17 residues, from the cysteine through the phenylalanine. Just CDR3 DNA is preserved here, 51 bases in frame from base 1. CDR1 is given as SEHNR and CDR2 as FQNEAQ, both from the germline V gene (reference sequence). Details on this clone: It lacks a known antigen. At one end, the junction sequence differs from germline, possibly due to a read error.

The rearrangement combines TRBV7-9 with TRBJ1-2, with TRBD1 identical over 9 junction bases. The sequencing sample was made of PBMCs. This TCR was sampled from a man in his late teens or twenties in good health and CMV-seronegative. The CDR3 protein sequence reads: CSSSLGPPRQGGYGYTF. In nucleotide form, the sequence is TGTTCCAGCAGCTTAGGACCCCCCCGACAGGGGGGATATGGCTACACCTTC. Extended through the reference TRBV7-9 and TRBJ1-2 proteins, this CDR3 yields the full variable domain: DTGVSQNPRHKITKRGQNVTFRCDPISEHNRLYWYRQTLGQGPEFLTYFQNEAQLEKSRLLSDRFSAERPKGSFSTLEIQRTEQGDSAMYLCSSSLGPPRQGGYGYTFGSGTRLTVV.